This TCR beta chain is from a study of CD8 T cells in Susac syndrome. Peripheral blood CD8+ and CD4+ T cells were profiled by TCR beta sequencing. Germline assignment: CDR1 MDHEN and CDR2 SYDVKM. The length of the CDR3 is 13 residues. The ends were cut back, 9 bases at V and 6 bases at J, with 15 bases in the middle. Random-hexamer reverse transcription was applied to roughly 0.5 to 1 ug RNA. TCRdb reprocessed the immunoSEQ multiplex PCR reads with MiXCR, giving one entry per CDR3 protein. Among roughly 180,000 distinct CDR3 sequences, 90% to 95% were seen once, and the ten largest hold roughly 0.1%. This clonotype was obtained from a human donor with multiple sclerosis. The chain carries TRBV28 and TRBJ1-5, with D unresolved. Sequenced sample: CD4+ T cells from PBMCs. The CDR3 protein is CASSGGYLQPQHF. The DNA of the CDR3 is TGTGCCAGTTCAGGCGGGTACCTTCAGCCCCAGCATTTT.